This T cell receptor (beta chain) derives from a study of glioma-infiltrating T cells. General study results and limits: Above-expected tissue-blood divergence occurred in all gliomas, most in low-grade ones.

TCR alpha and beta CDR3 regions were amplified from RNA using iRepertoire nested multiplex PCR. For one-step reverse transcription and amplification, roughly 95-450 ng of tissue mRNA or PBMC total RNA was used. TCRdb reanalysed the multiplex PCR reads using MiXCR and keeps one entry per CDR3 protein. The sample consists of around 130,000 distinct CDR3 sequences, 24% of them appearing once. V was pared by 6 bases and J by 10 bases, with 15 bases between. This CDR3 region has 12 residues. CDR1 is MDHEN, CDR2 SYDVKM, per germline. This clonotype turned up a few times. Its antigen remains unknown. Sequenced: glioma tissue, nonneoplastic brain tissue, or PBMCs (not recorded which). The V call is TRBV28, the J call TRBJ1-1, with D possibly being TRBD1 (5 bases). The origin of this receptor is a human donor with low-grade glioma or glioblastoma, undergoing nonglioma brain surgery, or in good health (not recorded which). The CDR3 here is CASRPGRPGAFF. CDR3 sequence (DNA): TGTGCCAGCAGACCGGGGCGGCCTGGAGCTTTCTTT. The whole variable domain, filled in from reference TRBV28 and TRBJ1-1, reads DVKVTQSSRYLVKRTGEKVFLECVQDMDHENMFWYRQDPGLGLRLIYFSYDVKMKEKGDIPEGYSVSREKKERFSLILESASTNQTSMYLCASRPGRPGAFFGQGTRLTVV.